Listed below are T cell receptor beta chains from one sample, sequenced in a study of T cell repertoires in cytomegalovirus infection. Each CDR3 protein is one row after TCRdb ran MiXCR on the reads. Of over 150,000 distinct CDR3 sequences in the sample, about 18% are singletons; the top ten hold 20% to 25%. The sample comprised CD8+ T cells from PBMCs. These TCRs come from a human donor in good health (CMV status not recorded). Some clones in this sample may be carry-over from other donors' samples. CDR3s include the opening cysteine and the closing phenylalanine or tryptophan. The D gene is left open where the match is weak. Clone size appears in some rows only: once, few, many, or a class for an expanded clone.

cdr3_nt	cdr3_aa	clone_size	j_call	v_call	d_call
TGTGCCAGCAGTGATCCTACTTTGGGACAGGGAACGAAGCATTTGGGCACAGATACGCAGTATTTT	CASSDPTLGQGTKHLGTDTQYF	NA	TRBJ2-3	TRBV25-1	TRBD1
TGCAGTGCTAGAGATAAGCGAGATTATAGCAATCAGCCCCAGCATTTT	CSARDKRDYSNQPQHF	NA	TRBJ1-5	TRBV20-1	NA
TGTGCCAGCAGCCTTATAGGGTCGACAGGAGTATACTATGGCTACACCTTC	CASSLIGSTGVYYGYTF	NA	TRBJ1-2	TRBV27	NA
TGTGCCAGCAGTTGGTCAGTGCATGAGCAGTTCTTC	CASSWSVHEQFF	few	TRBJ2-1	TRBV28	NA
TGTGCCAGCCGCAATGATGGGGATGACACTGAAGCTTTCTTT	CASRNDGDDTEAFF	NA	TRBJ1-1	TRBV7-9	NA
TGTGCCAGCAGAGGCGGACTAGCACCCGACCAAGAGACCCAGTACTTC	CASRGGLAPDQETQYF	few	TRBJ2-5	TRBV7-8	TRBD2
TGTGCCAGCACCTATGGGGGACAGGGTATTGGGGAGCTGTTTTTT	CASTYGGQGIGELFF	NA	TRBJ2-2	TRBV6-5	TRBD1
TGCAGCGTTGTGATTGGGACAGGGGGCTCTCTGGAAGCCGGGGAGCTGTTTTTT	CSVVIGTGGSLEAGELFF	many	TRBJ2-2	TRBV29-1	TRBD1
TGTGCCACCCTGTCTGGGGCCAACGTCCTGACTTTC	CATLSGANVLTF	NA	TRBJ2-6	TRBV7-6	NA
TGTGCCAGCAGCTCCCCCAGTGATCCTTATGGCTACACCTTC	CASSSPSDPYGYTF	few	TRBJ1-2	TRBV7-6	NA
TGCGCCAGCAGCTTGGGAACCGGGACAGAGGTATCCTACGAGCAGTACTTC	CASSLGTGTEVSYEQYF	few	TRBJ2-7	TRBV5-1	TRBD1
TGTGCCAGCAGCTTAGAGGGCGGGGGGAGCGCAGATACGCAGTATTTT	CASSLEGGGSADTQYF	NA	TRBJ2-3	TRBV11-2	TRBD2
TGTGCCAGCAGCTCCGACTCGACGGGGGGTGAAAAACTGTTTTTT	CASSSDSTGGEKLFF	few	TRBJ1-4	TRBV5-5	NA
TGTGCCAGCAGTCTTCGACCTTTCTACGAGCAGTACTTC	CASSLRPFYEQYF	NA	TRBJ2-7	TRBV7-8	NA
TGTGCCAGCAGCCTACTCCCGGGACAGGGTGTCTACGAGCAGTACTTC	CASSLLPGQGVYEQYF	NA	TRBJ2-7	TRBV7-6	TRBD1
TGCGCCAGCAGCCAAGATTACCCACAGCCCTATAACAATCAGCCCCAGCATTTT	CASSQDYPQPYNNQPQHF	NA	TRBJ1-5	TRBV4-3	NA
TGTGCCAGCAGTTTAGGCCTGGGGCTTGAAGCTTTCTTT	CASSLGLGLEAFF	NA	TRBJ1-1	TRBV27	NA
TGTGCCAGCAGCATCTCGGCGCGGGTGTGGCAAGAGACCCAGTACTTC	CASSISARVWQETQYF	NA	TRBJ2-5	TRBV7-2	NA
TGTGCCAGCAGTTCAGGGGGATCGAGTCAGCCCCAGCATTTT	CASSSGGSSQPQHF	many	TRBJ1-5	TRBV28	TRBD1
TGTGCCAGCAGCTCCTCCGGGACAGCACAAGAGACCCAGTACTTC	CASSSSGTAQETQYF	few	TRBJ2-5	TRBV7-9	TRBD1
TGTGCCAGCAGCTTAGTGGGACAGGTCTTTGGCTACACCTTC	CASSLVGQVFGYTF	NA	TRBJ1-2	TRBV7-2	TRBD1
TGTGCCAGCAGCCCCACCAGCCAAGAGACCCAGTACTTC	CASSPTSQETQYF	NA	TRBJ2-5	TRBV13	NA
TGTGCCAGCAGTTACGGAGATACGCAGTATTTT	CASSYGDTQYF	few	TRBJ2-3	TRBV6-5	NA
TGTGCCAGCTCACCACCGTCGGGTCCCAATGAGCAGTTCTTC	CASSPPSGPNEQFF	NA	TRBJ2-1	TRBV18	NA
TGCAGCGCCTTGGCTCCGAACAGGGACACTAGTTATGGCTACACCTTC	CSALAPNRDTSYGYTF	NA	TRBJ1-2	TRBV29-1	NA
TGTGCCAGCAGTTTGACGGGGAGGTTACAGGGGACAGACAACTCAAACTATGGCTACACCTTC	CASSLTGRLQGTDNSNYGYTF	NA	TRBJ1-2	TRBV12-3/TRBV12-4	TRBD1
TGTGCCAGCAGTTACCCGACAGGGAAGAATAGCAATCAGCCCCAGCATTTT	CASSYPTGKNSNQPQHF	NA	TRBJ1-5	TRBV7-8	TRBD1
TGTGCCAGCAGCCATGGGGGCCCTGAAGCTTTCTTT	CASSHGGPEAFF	NA	TRBJ1-1	TRBV12-3/TRBV12-4	NA
TGTGCCAGCACCCTTTCGGGCGAGCAGTACTTC	CASTLSGEQYF	few	TRBJ2-7	TRBV7-9	NA
TGTGCCAGCAGCTCGACAGGGGGCGGCTACACCTTC	CASSSTGGGYTF	few	TRBJ1-2	TRBV7-9	TRBD1